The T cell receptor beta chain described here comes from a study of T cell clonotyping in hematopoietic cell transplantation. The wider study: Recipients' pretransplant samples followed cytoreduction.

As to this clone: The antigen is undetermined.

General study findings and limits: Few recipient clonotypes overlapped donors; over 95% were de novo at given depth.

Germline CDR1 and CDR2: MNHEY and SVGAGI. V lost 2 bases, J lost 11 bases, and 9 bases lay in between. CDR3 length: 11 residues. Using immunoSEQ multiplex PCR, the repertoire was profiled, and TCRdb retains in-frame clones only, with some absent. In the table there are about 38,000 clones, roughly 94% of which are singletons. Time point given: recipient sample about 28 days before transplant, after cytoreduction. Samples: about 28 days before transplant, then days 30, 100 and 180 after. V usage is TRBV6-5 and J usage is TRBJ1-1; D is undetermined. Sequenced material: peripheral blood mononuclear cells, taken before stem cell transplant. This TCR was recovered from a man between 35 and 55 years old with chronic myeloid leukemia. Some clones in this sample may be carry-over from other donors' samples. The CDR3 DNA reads TGTGCCAGCAGTTACAAGGCTACGGCTTTCTTT. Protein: CASSYKATAFF.